This TCR beta chain was recovered during a study of vaccination and CD4 T cells after COVID-19. Study information: Samples after vaccination came a median approximately 70 days past dose two, ranging 14 to 241. Cells received overlapping spike peptides from SARS-CoV-2, HCoV-NL63, HCoV-OC43 and HCoV-229E as stimulation.

This clonotype appeared a few times. The antigen is unknown. Stated treatment: roughly 10-day PBMC culture with coronavirus spike peptide pools or control peptides (ViraFEST assay). The CDR3 is 15 residues long. With 3 bases removed from V and 1 base from J, the gap between germline ends came to 14 bases. Germline CDR1 reads DFQATT; CDR2 reads SNEGSKA (reference sequence). Oncomine TCR Beta short-read sequencing was applied to DNA from cultured CD4+ T cells. TCRdb analysed the PCR reads with MiXCR anew, one entry per CDR3 protein. The table lists about 13,000 distinct CDR3 sequences, less than 50% of them singletons.

Sequences were derived from CD4+ T cells from blood, cultured in vitro, sampled after SARS-CoV-2 vaccination. This receptor was identified in a human donor who had recovered from COVID-19. The chain carries TRBV20-1 and TRBJ2-3; maybe TRBD2 (6 bases). CDR3 amino acids: CSARGEGGGTDTQYF. The CDR3, as DNA: TGCAGTGCTAGGGGTGAGGGCGGGGGCACAGATACGCAGTATTTT.